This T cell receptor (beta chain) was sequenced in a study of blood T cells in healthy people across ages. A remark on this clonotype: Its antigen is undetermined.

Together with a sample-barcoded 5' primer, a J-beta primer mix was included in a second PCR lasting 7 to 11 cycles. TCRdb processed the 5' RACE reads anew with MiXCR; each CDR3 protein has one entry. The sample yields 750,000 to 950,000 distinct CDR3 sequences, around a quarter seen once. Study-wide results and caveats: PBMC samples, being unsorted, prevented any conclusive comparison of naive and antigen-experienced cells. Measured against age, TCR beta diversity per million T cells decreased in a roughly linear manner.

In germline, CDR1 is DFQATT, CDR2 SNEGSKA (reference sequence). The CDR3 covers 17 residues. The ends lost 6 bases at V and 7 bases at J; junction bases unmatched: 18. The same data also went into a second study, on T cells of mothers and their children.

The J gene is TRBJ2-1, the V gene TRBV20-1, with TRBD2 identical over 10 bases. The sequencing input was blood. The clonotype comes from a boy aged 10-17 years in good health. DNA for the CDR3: TGCAGTGCACGGTTACACGGACTAGCGGTCCTAAGGAATGAGCAGTTCTTC. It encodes CSARLHGLAVLRNEQFF.